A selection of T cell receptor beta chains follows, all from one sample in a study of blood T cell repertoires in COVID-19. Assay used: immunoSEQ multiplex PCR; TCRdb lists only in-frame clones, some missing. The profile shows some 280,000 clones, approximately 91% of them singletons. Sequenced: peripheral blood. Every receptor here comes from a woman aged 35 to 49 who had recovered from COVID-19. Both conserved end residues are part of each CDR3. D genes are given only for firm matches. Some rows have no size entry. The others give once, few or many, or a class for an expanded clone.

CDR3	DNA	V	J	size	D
CSASPPGTGVGYTF	TGCAGTGCTAGTCCGCCCGGGACAGGGGTGGGCTACACCTTC	TRBV20-1	TRBJ1-2	.	TRBD1
CASSFARDQPQHF	TGTGCCAGCAGCTTCGCCAGGGATCAGCCCCAGCATTTT	TRBV7-2	TRBJ1-5	.	.
CASSMDRGNTEAFF	TGTGCCAGTAGTATGGACAGGGGGAACACTGAAGCTTTCTTT	TRBV19	TRBJ1-1	.	TRBD1
CASSLRASAGETQYF	TGTGCCAGCTCCCTTCGCGCTTCGGCGGGAGAGACCCAGTACTTC	TRBV18	TRBJ2-5	.	.
CSVVKGTYEQYF	TGCAGCGTTGTAAAGGGGACCTACGAGCAGTACTTC	TRBV29-1	TRBJ2-7	.	.
CASSQDESGRATPFF	TGTGCCAGCAGCCAAGATGAGAGCGGGAGGGCCACGCCGTTCTTC	TRBV3-1/TRBV3-2	TRBJ2-1	.	TRBD2
CASSARQGSTDTQYF	TGTGCCAGCAGCGCCAGACAGGGGAGCACAGATACGCAGTATTTT	TRBV9	TRBJ2-3	.	TRBD1
CASSQDRGIVYEQYF	TGTGCCAGCAGCCAAGATCGCGGGATTGTCTACGAGCAGTACTTC	TRBV3-1/TRBV3-2	TRBJ2-7	.	.
CASGQYDSPLHF	TGTGCCAGCGGTCAGTATGATTCACCCCTCCACTTT	TRBV5-4	TRBJ1-6	.	.
CASSQDPGVAKNIQYF	TGTGCCAGCAGCCAAGACCCCGGAGTTGCCAAAAACATTCAGTACTTC	TRBV3-1/TRBV3-2	TRBJ2-4	.	.
CAWSELARAYEQYF	TGTGCCTGGAGTGAGCTAGCTCGGGCCTACGAGCAGTACTTC	TRBV30	TRBJ2-7	once	.
CASSQQGAGYGYTF	TGTGCCAGCAGCCAACAGGGGGCGGGGTATGGCTACACCTTC	TRBV5-6	TRBJ1-2	.	TRBD1
CASSRQGFGNTIYF	TGTGCCAGTAGTAGACAGGGATTTGGAAACACCATATATTTT	TRBV19	TRBJ1-3	.	TRBD1
CASSLYRAGNEQFF	TGTGCCAGCAGTTTATACAGGGCGGGCAATGAGCAGTTCTTC	TRBV27	TRBJ2-1	.	.
CASSYGGLAGMETQYF	TGTGCCAGCAGTTACGGGGGTCTAGCGGGAATGGAGACCCAGTACTTC	TRBV6-5	TRBJ2-5	once	TRBD2
CASSHPDRDFNSPLHF	TGCGCCAGCAGTCACCCCGACAGGGACTTTAATTCACCCCTCCACTTT	TRBV23-1	TRBJ1-6	.	TRBD1
CASSLESILGGVTEAFF	TGTGCCAGCAGCTTAGAATCTATTCTGGGAGGGGTCACTGAAGCTTTCTTT	TRBV7-8	TRBJ1-1	.	.
CAWSAPSGRNNEQFF	TGTGCCTGGAGCGCCCCTAGCGGGAGAAATAATGAGCAGTTCTTC	TRBV30	TRBJ2-1	.	TRBD2
CAWTGPGTIYNEQFF	TGTGCCTGGACTGGCCCCGGGACTATATACAATGAGCAGTTCTTC	TRBV30	TRBJ2-1	.	TRBD2
CASSQSSITGELFF	TGTGCCAGCAGCCAATCGTCTATAACCGGGGAGCTGTTTTTT	TRBV3-1/TRBV3-2	TRBJ2-2	.	.
CAGAASANTGELFF	TGCGCCGGCGCGGCCTCCGCGAACACCGGGGAGCTGTTTTTT	TRBV5-1	TRBJ2-2	.	.
CASSLYGQGTFSNTGELFF	TGCGCCAGCAGCCTCTACGGACAGGGGACCTTTTCGAACACCGGGGAGCTGTTTTTT	TRBV4-1	TRBJ2-2	.	TRBD1
CASSKGDRAQYF	TGTGCCAGTAGTAAAGGGGACAGGGCGCAGTATTTT	TRBV19	TRBJ2-3	.	TRBD1
CASSFIGELFF	TGTGCCAGCAGCTTCATCGGGGAGCTGTTTTTT	TRBV7-9	TRBJ2-2	once	.
CATSTPGGLIDTQYF	TGTGCCACCAGCACACCTGGGGGCCTGATAGATACGCAGTATTTT	TRBV15	TRBJ2-3	once	.
CATRIMMNFQSNQPQHF	TGTGCCACCAGGATCATGATGAACTTCCAAAGCAATCAGCCCCAGCATTTT	TRBV24-1	TRBJ1-5	.	.